This entry features one T cell receptor beta chain sequence. TCRdb itself ran the 5' RACE reads through MiXCR, one entry per CDR3 protein. The data show about 50,000 distinct CDR3 sequences, 12% seen once. This entry comes from a study of T-cell memory formation after mild COVID-19. This CDR3 has 13 residues. The V and J ends lost 5 bases and 8 bases, in that order; junction bases with no gene match: 4. The germline CDR1 and CDR2 sequences are SGHTA and FQGTGA. This chain uses TRBV7-3 with TRBJ2-1; 9 nucleotides align to TRBD2. This receptor was obtained from a man aged 18 to 35 who had mild COVID-19 (a few samples of this study predate the infection). Cell type and time point are not known. The sample consisted of PBMCs or a T cell subset sorted from them (not recorded which). CDR3 sequence (DNA): TGTGCCAGCAGCCTCGGGACTAGCTATGAGCAGTTCTTC. It codes for CASSLGTSYEQFF.